The T cell receptor (beta chain) described here comes from a study of T cell responses to AZD1222 COVID-19 vaccine. Germline CDR1 SGHRS, CDR2 YFSETQ. The CDR3 is 17 amino acids. Trimming left V 4 bases short and J 0 bases short, with 14 bases between. Measured with immunoSEQ multiplex PCR; TCRdb has only the in-frame clones, and not every one. The data hold under 200,000 clones, with 75% to 95% observed a single time. The starting material was peripheral blood, obtained on day 0 of AZD1222 vaccination. The V gene is TRBV5-1, the J gene TRBJ1-6; D may be TRBD1 (5 bases). The sequence was obtained from an adult in good health. CDR3 sequence: CASSHGGSSSYNSPLHF. CDR3 nucleotide sequence: TGCGCCAGCAGCCACGGGGGGTCCAGCTCCTATAATTCACCCCTCCACTTT.